This is a list of T cell receptor beta chains from one sample in a study of blood T cells in healthy people across ages. MiXCR was run by TCRdb on the 5' RACE reads, yielding one entry per CDR3 protein. The top ten clones hold 45% to 55% of a sample with about 400,000 distinct CDR3 sequences, approximately 52% of them seen once. The sample consisted of blood. These receptors were collected from a man in his 60s in good health. Each CDR3 is given without its conserved first and last residue. The D gene is left open where the match is weak.

D gene: TRBD2
J gene: TRBJ2-3
V gene: TRBV2
CDR3 length: 12
CDR3 protein: ASRRAGRTDTQY

D gene: .
J gene: TRBJ2-6
V gene: TRBV28
CDR3 length: 13
CDR3 protein: ASSHSISGANVLT

D gene: TRBD2
J gene: TRBJ2-3
V gene: TRBV11-2
CDR3 length: 19
CDR3 protein: ASSSKPGLAGLSRSTDTQY

D gene: TRBD2
J gene: TRBJ2-1
V gene: TRBV20-1
CDR3 length: 13
CDR3 protein: SAPARLAGGNKQF

D gene: TRBD2
J gene: TRBJ2-1
V gene: TRBV7-2
CDR3 length: 14
CDR3 protein: ASSLEVGRRGAEQF

D gene: TRBD2
J gene: TRBJ2-1
V gene: TRBV25-1
CDR3 length: 15
CDR3 protein: ASSPPWGRGRRDEQF

D gene: .
J gene: TRBJ2-3
V gene: TRBV2
CDR3 length: 13
CDR3 protein: ASSEEALPTDTQY

D gene: .
J gene: .
V gene: TRBV19
CDR3 length: 14
CDR3 protein: ASRGGNQGGSGEQY

D gene: .
J gene: TRBJ1-6
V gene: TRBV20-1
CDR3 length: 13
CDR3 protein: SARDKGGGNSPLH

D gene: .
J gene: TRBJ2-1
V gene: TRBV9
CDR3 length: 13
CDR3 protein: ASSDTGLTYNEQF

D gene: .
J gene: TRBJ2-1
V gene: TRBV20-1
CDR3 length: 12
CDR3 protein: SARNPSSYNEQF

D gene: .
J gene: TRBJ2-2
V gene: TRBV5-6
CDR3 length: 13
CDR3 protein: ASSLDTANTGELF

D gene: TRBD2
J gene: TRBJ2-7
V gene: TRBV7-2
CDR3 length: 14
CDR3 protein: ASSLGIAGKAYEQY

D gene: .
J gene: TRBJ2-1
V gene: TRBV7-9
CDR3 length: 9
CDR3 protein: ASSLSQGQF

D gene: TRBD1
J gene: TRBJ1-5
V gene: TRBV3-1
CDR3 length: 14
CDR3 protein: ASSQGDRRGNQPQH